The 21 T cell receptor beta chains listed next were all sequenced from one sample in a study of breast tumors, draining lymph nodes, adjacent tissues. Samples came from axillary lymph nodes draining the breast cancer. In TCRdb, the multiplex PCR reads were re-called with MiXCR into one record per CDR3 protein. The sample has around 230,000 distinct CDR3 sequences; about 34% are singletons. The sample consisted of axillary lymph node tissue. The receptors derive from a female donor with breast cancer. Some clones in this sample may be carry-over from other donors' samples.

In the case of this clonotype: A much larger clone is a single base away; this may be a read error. The CDR3 here is CASRTIAGVESYNEQSF. The CDR3 nucleotides are TGTGCCAGTAGGACCATAGCGGGAGTAGAGTCCTACAATGAGCAGTCCTTC. This chain uses TRBV19 with TRBJ2-1; 9 positions agree with TRBD2. The CDR3 consists of 17 residues. The V gene's germline CDR1 is LNHDA and CDR2 SQIVND (reference sequence). Full variable domain (rest looked up from reference TRBV19 and TRBJ2-1): DGGITQSPKYLFRKEGQNVTLSCEQNLNHDAMYWYRQDPGQGLRLIYYSQIVNDFQKGDIAEGYSVSREKKESFPLTVTSAQKNPTAFYLCASRTIAGVESYNEQSFGPGTRLTVL.

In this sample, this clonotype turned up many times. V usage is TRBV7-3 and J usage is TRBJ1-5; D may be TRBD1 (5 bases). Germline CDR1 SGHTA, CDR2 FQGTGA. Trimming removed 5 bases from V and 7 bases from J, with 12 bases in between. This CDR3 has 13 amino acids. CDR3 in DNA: TGTGCCAGCAGCCCCACTCAGGGACAGCCCCAGCATTTT. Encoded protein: CASSPTQGQPQHF.

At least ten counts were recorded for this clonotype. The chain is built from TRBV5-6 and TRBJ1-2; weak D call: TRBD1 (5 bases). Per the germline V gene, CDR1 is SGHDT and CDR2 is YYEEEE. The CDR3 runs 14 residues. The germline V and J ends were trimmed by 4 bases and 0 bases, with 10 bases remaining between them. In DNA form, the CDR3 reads TGTGCCAGCAGCAGGGGACGGTCTAACTATGGCTACACCTTC. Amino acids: CASSRGRSNYGYTF.

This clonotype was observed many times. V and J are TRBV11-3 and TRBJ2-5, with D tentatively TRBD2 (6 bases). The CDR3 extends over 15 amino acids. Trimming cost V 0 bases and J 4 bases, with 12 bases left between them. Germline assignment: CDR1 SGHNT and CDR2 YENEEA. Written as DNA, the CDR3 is TGTGCCAGCAGCTTAGATGGAAGTAGCGGAGAGACCCAGTACTTC. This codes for CASSLDGSSGETQYF.

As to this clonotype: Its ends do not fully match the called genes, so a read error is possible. As DNA, the CDR3 is TGTGCCAGCAGCAAAGACGGACACCTTAACTATGGCTACACCTTC. This encodes CASSKDGHLNYGYTF. This chain links TRBV4-2 with TRBJ1-2; D might be TRBD1 (5 bases). The germline gives CDR1 LGHNA, CDR2 YNFKEQ. This CDR3 has 15 residues.

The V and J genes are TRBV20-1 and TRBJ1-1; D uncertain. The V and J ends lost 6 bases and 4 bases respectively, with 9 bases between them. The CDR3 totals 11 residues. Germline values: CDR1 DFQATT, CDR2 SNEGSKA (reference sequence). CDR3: CSAYRLTEAFF. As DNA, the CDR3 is TGCAGTGCATACAGACTCACTGAAGCTTTCTTT.

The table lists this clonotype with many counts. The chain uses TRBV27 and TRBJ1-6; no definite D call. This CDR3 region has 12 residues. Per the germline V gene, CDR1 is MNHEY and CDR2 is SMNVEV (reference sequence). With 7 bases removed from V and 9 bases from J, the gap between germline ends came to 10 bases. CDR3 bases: TGTGCCAGCACCTTTAGCGGTTCACCCCTCCACTTT. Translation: CASTFSGSPLHF.

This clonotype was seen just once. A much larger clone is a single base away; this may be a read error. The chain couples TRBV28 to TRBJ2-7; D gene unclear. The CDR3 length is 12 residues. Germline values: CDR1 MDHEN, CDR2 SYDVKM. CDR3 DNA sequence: TGTGCCAGCAATACTTATCCCTACAAGCAGTACTTC. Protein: CASNTYPYKQYF.

The CDR3 nucleotides read TGTGCCACCAGTCTGTCAGAGACAGACATGCAGTATTTT. Its translation is CATSLSETDMQYF. This chain joins TRBV24-1 and TRBJ2-3, with a possible D match to TRBD1 (5 bases). V was shortened by 6 bases and J by 11 bases, with 17 bases between the two germline ends. The CDR3 extends over 13 amino acids. Germline-derived CDR1 and CDR2 are KGHDR and SFDVKD.

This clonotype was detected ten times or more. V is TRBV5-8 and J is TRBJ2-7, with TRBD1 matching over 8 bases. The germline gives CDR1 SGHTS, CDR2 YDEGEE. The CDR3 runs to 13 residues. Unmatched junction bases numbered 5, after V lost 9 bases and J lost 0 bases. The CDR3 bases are TGTGCCAACAGGGGGGACAGCTCCTACGAGCAGTACTTC. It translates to CANRGDSSYEQYF.

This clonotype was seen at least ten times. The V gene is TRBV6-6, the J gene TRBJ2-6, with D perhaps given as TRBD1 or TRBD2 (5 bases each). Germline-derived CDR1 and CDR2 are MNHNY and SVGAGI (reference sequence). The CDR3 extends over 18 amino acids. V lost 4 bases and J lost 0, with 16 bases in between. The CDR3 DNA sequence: TGTGCCAGCAGTTCCTACCGGGACGGTCGCTCTGGGGCCAACGTCCTGACTTTC. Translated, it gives CASSSYRDGRSGANVLTF.

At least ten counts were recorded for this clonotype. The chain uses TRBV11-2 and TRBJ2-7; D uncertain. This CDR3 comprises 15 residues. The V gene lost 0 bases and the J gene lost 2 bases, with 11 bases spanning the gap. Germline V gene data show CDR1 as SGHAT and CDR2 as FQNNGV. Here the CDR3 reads CASSLDRAPTYEQYF. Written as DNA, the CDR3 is TGTGCCAGCAGCTTAGACCGGGCCCCAACCTACGAGCAGTACTTC.

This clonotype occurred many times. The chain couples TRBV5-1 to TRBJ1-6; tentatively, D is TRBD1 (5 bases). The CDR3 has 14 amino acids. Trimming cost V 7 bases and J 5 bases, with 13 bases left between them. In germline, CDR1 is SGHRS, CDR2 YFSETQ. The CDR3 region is CASSQQGDNSPLHF. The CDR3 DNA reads TGCGCCAGCTCGCAGCAGGGTGATAATTCACCCCTCCACTTT.

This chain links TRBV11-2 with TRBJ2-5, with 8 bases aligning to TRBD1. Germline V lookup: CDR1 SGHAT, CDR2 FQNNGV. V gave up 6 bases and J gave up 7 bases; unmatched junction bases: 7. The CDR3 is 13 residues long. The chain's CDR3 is CASSQGAGATQYF. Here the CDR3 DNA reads TGTGCCAGCAGTCAGGGGGCTGGGGCGACCCAGTACTTC.

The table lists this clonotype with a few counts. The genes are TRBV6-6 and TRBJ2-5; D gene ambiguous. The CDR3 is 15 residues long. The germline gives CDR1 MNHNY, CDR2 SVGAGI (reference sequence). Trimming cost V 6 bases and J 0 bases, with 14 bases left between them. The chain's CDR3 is CASSPGRSYQETQYF. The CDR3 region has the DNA TGTGCCAGCAGCCCAGGACGGTCGTACCAAGAGACCCAGTACTTC.

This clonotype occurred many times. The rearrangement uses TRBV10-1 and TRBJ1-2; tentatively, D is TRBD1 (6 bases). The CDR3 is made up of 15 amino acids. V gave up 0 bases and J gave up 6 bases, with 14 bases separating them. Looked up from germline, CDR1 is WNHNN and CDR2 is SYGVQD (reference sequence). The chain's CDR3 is CASSESLHPGDGYTF. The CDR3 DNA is TGCGCCAGCAGTGAGTCTCTCCACCCAGGGGATGGCTACACCTTC.

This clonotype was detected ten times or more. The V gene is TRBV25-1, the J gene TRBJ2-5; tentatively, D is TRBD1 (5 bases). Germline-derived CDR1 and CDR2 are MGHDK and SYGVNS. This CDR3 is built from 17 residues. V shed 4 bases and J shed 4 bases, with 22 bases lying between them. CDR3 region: CASSAPVVFRGRETQYF. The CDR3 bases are TGTGCCAGCAGTGCCCCCGTAGTTTTTAGGGGCCGAGAGACCCAGTACTTC.

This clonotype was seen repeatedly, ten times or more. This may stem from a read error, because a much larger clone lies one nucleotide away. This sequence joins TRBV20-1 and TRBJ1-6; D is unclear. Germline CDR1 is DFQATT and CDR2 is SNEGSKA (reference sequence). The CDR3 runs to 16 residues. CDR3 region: CSARDRSRSSNSPLHF. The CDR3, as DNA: TGCAGTGCTAGAGATCGCAGTCGCTCCTCTAATTCACCCCTCCACTTT.

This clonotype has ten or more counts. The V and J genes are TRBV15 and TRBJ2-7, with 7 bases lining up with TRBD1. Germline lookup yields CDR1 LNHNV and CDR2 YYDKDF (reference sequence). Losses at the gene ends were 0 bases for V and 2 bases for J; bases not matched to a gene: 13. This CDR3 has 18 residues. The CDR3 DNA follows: TGTGCCACCAGCAGAGATATCATGGGCCCGGGACAGCCCTACGAGCAGTACTTC. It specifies CATSRDIMGPGQPYEQYF.

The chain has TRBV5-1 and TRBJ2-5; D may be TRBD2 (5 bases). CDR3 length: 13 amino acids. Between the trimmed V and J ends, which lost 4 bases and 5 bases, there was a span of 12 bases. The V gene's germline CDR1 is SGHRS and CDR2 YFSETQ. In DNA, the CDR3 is TGCGCCAGCAGCAGCTATGGCGGGGAGACCCAGTACTTC. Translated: CASSSYGGETQYF.

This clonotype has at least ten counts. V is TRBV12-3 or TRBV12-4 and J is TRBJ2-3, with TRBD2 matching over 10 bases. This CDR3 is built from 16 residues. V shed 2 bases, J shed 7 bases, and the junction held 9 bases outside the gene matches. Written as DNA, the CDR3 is TGTGCCAGCAGTTTAAGGGGGGCTAGCGGGAGCAATACGCAGTATTTT. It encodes CASSLRGASGSNTQYF.